This is a list of T cell receptor beta chains from one sample in a study of T cells in Graves' hyperthyroidism and ophthalmopathy. TCRdb itself ran the multiplex PCR reads through MiXCR, one entry per CDR3 protein. This sample has about 660,000 distinct CDR3 sequences, with just under 45% found just once. Material for sequencing was peripheral blood or thyroid tissue (not recorded which). All receptors come from an adult man with Graves' disease, either hyperthyroidism or ophthalmopathy (not recorded which). Both conserved end residues are part of each CDR3. The order of the fields is D gene, V gene, clone size, J gene, CDR3 DNA, CDR3 protein. D genes are given only for firm matches. Clone size is stated in some rows and not others, as once, few, many or a class when expanded.

>NA|TRBV10-3|many|TRBJ2-5
TGTGCCATCAGTGAGGGGGAAGCGGAGACCCAGTACTTC
CAISEGEAETQYF
>TRBD2|TRBV7-2|NA|TRBJ2-3
TGTGCCAGCAGCTTAGGATCTAGCGGCCCCACAGATACGCAGTATTTT
CASSLGSSGPTDTQYF
>TRBD1|TRBV2|once|TRBJ1-6
TGTGCCAGCAACAGGGACAGGGGGCTTTCACCCCTCCACTTT
CASNRDRGLSPLHF
>NA|TRBV29-1|NA|TRBJ1-2
TGCAGCTTAAGGGACGGTGGGGATGGCTACACCTTC
CSLRDGGDGYTF
>TRBD1|TRBV12-3/TRBV12-4|NA|TRBJ1-4
TGTGCCAGCAGTCCCCGGGACAGCACGAATGAAAAACTGTTTTTT
CASSPRDSTNEKLFF
>NA|TRBV2|few|TRBJ2-2
TGTGCCAGCAGTACCTTCCAGGGCGGGGAGCTGTTTTTT
CASSTFQGGELFF
>TRBD1|TRBV7-2|many|TRBJ1-6
TGTGCCAGCAGCTTGCAGGGGGTAACCCTCCACTTT
CASSLQGVTLHF
>NA|TRBV29-1|NA|TRBJ2-5
TGCAGCGTGGCGACAGGAGAGACCCAGTACTTC
CSVATGETQYF
>TRBD1|TRBV25-1|NA|TRBJ1-5
TGTGCCAGCAATGGACAGGGATTCAATCAGCCCCAGCATTTT
CASNGQGFNQPQHF
>TRBD1|TRBV20-1|NA|TRBJ1-5
TGCAGTGCTAGATCACAGGGGTTCGGCAATCAGCCCCAGCATTTT
CSARSQGFGNQPQHF
>TRBD1|TRBV19|few|TRBJ2-2
TGTGCCAGTAGTAGGGACAGGGGGCTTGCCGGGGAGCTGTTTTTT
CASSRDRGLAGELFF
>TRBD1|TRBV5-1|once|TRBJ1-2
TGCGCCAGCACATCTCTTACAGGGGATGGCTACACCTTC
CASTSLTGDGYTF
>NA|TRBV10-3|many|TRBJ1-5
TGTGCCATCAGCGACAGCAATAGCAATCAGCCCCAGCATTTT
CAISDSNSNQPQHF
>TRBD1|TRBV5-1|NA|TRBJ1-3
TGCGCCAGCAGCAGGGGACAGCAAGCATCTGGAAACACCATATATTTT
CASSRGQQASGNTIYF
>NA|TRBV2|NA|TRBJ1-3
TGTGCCAGCAGTAACCCTGCCGGGAGCTCTGGAAACACCATATATTTT
CASSNPAGSSGNTIYF
>NA|TRBV7-6|NA|TRBJ1-3
TGTGCCAGCCGCCCCGACATCTCTGGAAACACCATATATTTT
CASRPDISGNTIYF
>TRBD1|TRBV7-2|NA|TRBJ1-5
TGTGCCAGCAGACAGGGGGTGATAATCATGGCCCAGCATTTT
CASRQGVIIMAQHF
>TRBD1|TRBV5-1|NA|TRBJ2-2
TGCGCCAGCAGCTCCCCTCCCGGGACAGGGAACACCGGGGAGCTGTTTTTT
CASSSPPGTGNTGELFF
>TRBD1|TRBV7-3|NA|TRBJ1-1
TGTGCCAGCAGCTTGATTGAGACAGGGATTCCAGCTTTCTTT
CASSLIETGIPAFF
>NA|TRBV29-1|NA|TRBJ1-1
TGCAGCGCAGCGGGACGGTCGACTGAAGCTTTCTTT
CSAAGRSTEAFF
>TRBD1|TRBV10-3|many|TRBJ1-5
TGTGCCACTCGGACAGGGACTCAGCCCCAGCATTTT
CATRTGTQPQHF
>TRBD1|TRBV6-5|many|TRBJ1-2
TGTGCCAGCACAAATGGAGGGGGCTCTGGCTACACCTTC
CASTNGGGSGYTF
>NA|TRBV6-5|many|TRBJ1-5
TGTGCCAGCAGTTACTCGAGGGGGAGTCAGCCCCAGCATTTT
CASSYSRGSQPQHF
>NA|TRBV27|NA|TRBJ1-1
TGTGCCAGCAGTCCGCACGGGAACACTGAAACTTCCTTT
CASSPHGNTETSF
>TRBD1|TRBV6-1|few|TRBJ1-5
TGTGCCAGCAGTGAACGACAGGGTCCCCAGCATTTT
CASSERQGPQHF
>NA|TRBV6-1|few|TRBJ1-2
TGTGCCAGCAGTGAATCAGGGCCCTTGGGCTATGGCTACACCTTC
CASSESGPLGYGYTF
>NA|TRBV7-9|once|TRBJ1-4
TGTGCTAGCGCGGACTTCCCTGGAAATGAAAAACTGTTTTTT
CASADFPGNEKLFF
>NA|TRBV19|NA|TRBJ2-7
TGTGCCAGTAGTGGTCAGCATAACTCCTACGAGCAGTACTTC
CASSGQHNSYEQYF
>NA|TRBV10-3|NA|TRBJ1-5
TGTGCCATCAGCCGCGGGCAGGGGACGGAGCATTTT
CAISRGQGTEHF
>NA|TRBV29-1|NA|TRBJ1-2
TGCAGCCATTCGACCAGGGACTATGGCTACACCTTC
CSHSTRDYGYTF
>NA|TRBV7-2|NA|TRBJ2-6
TGTGCCAGCAGCTTTACGGCCAACGTCCTGACTTTC
CASSFTANVLTF
>NA|TRBV19|few|TRBJ1-1
TGTGCCAGTGGGGGCTCTCCGGATTGGCCCGTGAAGACTGAAGCTTTCTTT
CASGGSPDWPVKTEAFF
>TRBD1|TRBV9|many|TRBJ1-6
TGTGCCAGCAGCCTCGGGGGGACAGGCGATAATTCACCCCTCCACTTT
CASSLGGTGDNSPLHF
>NA|TRBV4-1|NA|TRBJ1-6
TGCGCCAGCAGCCAAGATCCATTGTGGTCACCCCTCCACTTT
CASSQDPLWSPLHF
>TRBD1|TRBV7-8|NA|TRBJ1-5
TGTGCCAGCAGCCCACAGGGGGGTTATAGCAATCAGCCCCAGCATTTT
CASSPQGGYSNQPQHF
>TRBD2|TRBV7-8|NA|TRBJ2-5
TGTGCCAGCAGCTTGGGTACTAGCGGGGCTATGAAGACCCAGTACTTC
CASSLGTSGAMKTQYF
>NA|TRBV6-5|NA|TRBJ2-7
TGTGCCAGCAGTTACTCCCAGGTTACCTACGAGCAGTACTTC
CASSYSQVTYEQYF
>TRBD1|TRBV15|NA|TRBJ1-6
TGTGCCACCAGCATACGTACAGGGGATTTATCTAATTCACCCCTCCACTTT
CATSIRTGDLSNSPLHF
>NA|TRBV15|NA|TRBJ2-5
TGTGCCACCAGCAGCAGGGCGGGCCAAGAGACCCAGTACTTC
CATSSRAGQETQYF
>NA|TRBV7-2|NA|TRBJ1-5
TGTGCCAGCAGCTCAGGAAGGACGGGGGCCCAGCATTTT
CASSSGRTGAQHF
>NA|TRBV7-9|many|TRBJ1-3
TGTGCCAGCAGCTTAGCGTACGGGTTCTCCGACTCTGGAAACACCATATATTTT
CASSLAYGFSDSGNTIYF
>NA|TRBV12-3/TRBV12-4|many|TRBJ2-7
TGTGCCAGCAGTGAGCAGGGTTCCCTGCAGTACTTC
CASSEQGSLQYF
>NA|TRBV7-9|few|TRBJ1-1
TGTGCCAGCAGCCAACTTGGGGGGTTTGAAGCTTTCTTT
CASSQLGGFEAFF
>NA|TRBV15|NA|TRBJ1-1
TGTGCCACCAGCCAGGGACACACTGAAGCTTTCTTT
CATSQGHTEAFF
>NA|TRBV2|NA|TRBJ1-5
TGTGCCAGCCAGACCGGTAACAATCAGCCCCAGCATTTT
CASQTGNNQPQHF